Below, one TCR beta chain is given with its context. TCRdb ran MiXCR on the 5' RACE reads and lists one entry per CDR3 protein. The table lists under 500,000 distinct CDR3 sequences, roughly an eighth of them singletons, with approximately 0.9% in the top ten. CDR1 is SGHDN, CDR2 FVKESK, per germline. CDR3 length: 14 amino acids. V was pared by 6 bases and J by 6 bases, with 9 bases of the junction left unmatched. The sample comes from a study of identical twins. A further study also used this sample, focusing on yellow fever vaccine responses in identical twins.

Sample: CD4+ T cells sorted from blood. This receptor was taken from a young woman in good health. The J gene is TRBJ2-7, the V gene TRBV14; 9 bases map to TRBD1. The CDR3 nucleotides are TGTGCCAGCAGTCGTCCCGGGACAGGGTTCGAGCAGTACTTC. This translates into CASSRPGTGFEQYF.